A single sample is the source of the 25 T cell receptor beta chains below, sequenced in a study of shared T cell receptors in the human thymus. TCRdb keeps only in-frame clones here, not all; method: immunoSEQ multiplex PCR. This table holds 550,000 to 800,000 clones, approximately 83% found once. This sample also appeared in a second study, on human thymus T cells.

The sequencing sample was made of thymocytes. The source is a girl in the first two years of life with a congenital heart defect.

The V call is TRBV5-1, the J call TRBJ1-1, with 7 bases matching TRBD1. Per germline, CDR1 SGHRS and CDR2 YFSETQ. Germline trimming cut 0 bases from V and 10 bases from J; bases unmatched to any gene: 6. The CDR3 runs 13 residues. This CDR3 reads CASSLGQGGVAFF. CDR3 nucleotides: TGCGCCAGCAGCTTGGGACAGGGAGGAGTAGCTTTCTTT.

The chain recombines TRBV29-1 with TRBJ2-5; TRBD2 matches at 9 bases. The CDR3 loop spans 14 amino acids. Looked up from germline, CDR1 is SQVTM and CDR2 is ANQGSEA. V lost 5 bases and J lost 7; bases outside the gene matches: 11. This CDR3 reads CSVCGGACLVTQYF. CDR3 DNA sequence: TGCAGCGTTTGCGGGGGGGCCTGCCTTGTGACCCAGTACTTC. Drawing the rest from reference TRBV29-1 and TRBJ2-5, the complete variable domain is SAVISQKPSRDICQRGTSLTIQCQVDSQVTMMFWYRQQPGQSLTLIATANQGSEATYESGFVIDKFPISRPNLTFSTLTVSNMSPEDSSIYLCSVCGGACLVTQYFGPGTRLLVL.

V gene TRBV9 combines with J gene TRBJ1-3; a possible D gene is TRBD1 (5 bases). This CDR3 region has 18 residues. The germline V gene has CDR1 SGDLS and CDR2 YYNGEE. With 4 bases removed from V and 0 bases from J, the gap between germline ends came to 20 bases. CDR3 coding DNA: TGTGCCAGCAGCAGGGCTCACGGAACAGGTTTCTCTGGAAACACCATATATTTT. Translation: CASSRAHGTGFSGNTIYF.

This clone was found a few times. The chain recombines TRBV11-2 with TRBJ1-1; D is ambiguous. The CDR3 spans 16 residues. The germline V gene has CDR1 SGHAT and CDR2 FQNNGV. Trimming shortened V by 5 bases and J by 0 bases, and 16 bases separated the two germline ends. This chain's CDR3 is CASSPAPGRMNTEAFF. CDR3 nucleotide sequence: TGTGCCAGCAGCCCAGCCCCGGGGAGGATGAACACTGAAGCTTTCTTT.

This rearrangement joins TRBV6-1 to TRBJ2-5; D is undetermined. The CDR3 runs 13 residues. CDR1 and CDR2 from the germline V gene are MNHNS and SASEGT. V was clipped by 0 bases and J by 3 bases, with 5 bases between them. The CDR3 region is CASSEAGEETQYF. The CDR3 nucleotides are TGTGCCAGCAGTGAAGCAGGAGAAGAGACCCAGTACTTC.

The rearrangement links TRBV9 to TRBJ1-6; D is ambiguous. Germline V gene data show CDR1 as SGDLS and CDR2 as YYNGEE. There are 15 residues in the CDR3. V was clipped by 0 bases and J by 7 bases, with 11 bases between them. The CDR3 sequence is CASSVGVGANSPLHF. CDR3 DNA sequence: TGTGCCAGCAGCGTAGGGGTTGGAGCGAATTCACCCCTCCACTTT.

In DNA, the CDR3 is TGTGCCAGCAGCTTAGCGGGAGGGCAGGCCCAATTCTATGGCTACACCTTC. The encoded protein is CASSLAGGQAQFYGYTF. V and J are TRBV7-9 and TRBJ1-2; D is unclear. V gave up 0 bases and J gave up 4 bases, with 18 bases separating them. The germline V gene has CDR1 SEHNR and CDR2 FQNEAQ (reference sequence). The CDR3 contains 17 residues.

The gene calls are TRBV14 and TRBJ1-1; 8 positions match TRBD1. The CDR3 is made up of 17 amino acids. CDR1 SGHDN and CDR2 FVKESK come from the germline V gene. Germline trimming cut 3 bases from V and 1 base from J; bases unmatched to any gene: 10. The chain's CDR3 is CASSHRSPGTGNTEAFF. In DNA form, the CDR3 reads TGTGCCAGCAGCCATCGTAGCCCCGGGACAGGGAACACTGAAGCTTTCTTT.

The sample holds one count of this clone. Within the sample, other DNA sequences also encode this same CDR3. This chain links TRBV9 with TRBJ1-1; D unclear. From germline, CDR1 is SGDLS and CDR2 YYNGEE. The CDR3 extends over 14 amino acids. Trimming cost V 2 bases and J 0 bases, with 8 bases left between them. The CDR3 sequence: CASSVGGVNTEAFF. Here the CDR3 DNA reads TGTGCCAGCAGCGTGGGAGGTGTGAACACTGAAGCTTTCTTT.

CDR3 DNA sequence: TGTGCCAGCAGCCAAATACGACAGTTCTCTGGAAACACCATATATTTT. Its protein product is CASSQIRQFSGNTIYF. The V and J genes are TRBV14 and TRBJ1-3; a weak D match, TRBD1 (5 bases). There are 16 residues in the CDR3. Trimming shortened V by 2 bases and J by 0 bases, and 11 bases separated the two germline ends. Germline V gene lookup returns CDR1 SGHDN and CDR2 FVKESK.

This clone showed up just a few times. The chain uses TRBV7-9 and TRBJ2-3, with D possibly being TRBD2 (5 bases). CDR1 and CDR2 from the germline V gene are SEHNR and FQNEAQ (reference sequence). V was cut by 6 bases and J by 4 bases, with 11 bases left in between. The CDR3 has 13 residues. The CDR3 DNA sequence: TGTGCCAGCAGGCATGGACTCTCAGATACGCAGTATTTT. This codes for CASRHGLSDTQYF.

This sequence joins TRBV4-1 and TRBJ1-1; 7 positions agree with TRBD1. The CDR3 contains 19 residues. V lost 2 bases to trimming and J lost 4 bases; unmatched junction nucleotides: 19. From germline, CDR1 is MGHRA and CDR2 YSYEKL. The CDR3 bases are TGCGCCAGCAGCCAACATCACGCCCGGGACAGTTGGTACGCCACTGAAGCTTTCTTT. Encoded protein: CASSQHHARDSWYATEAFF.

This rearrangement joins TRBV5-4 to TRBJ1-1, with 8 nucleotides matching TRBD1. Per the germline V gene, CDR1 is SGHNT and CDR2 is YYREEE (reference sequence). The CDR3 length is 19 residues. Losses at the gene ends were 1 base for V and 1 base for J; bases not matched to a gene: 15. CDR3 sequence reads: CASSLKPGQVKPTNTEAFF. CDR3 bases: TGTGCCAGCAGCTTGAAGCCGGGACAGGTGAAACCCACGAACACTGAAGCTTTCTTT. The variable domain in full, with the rest retrieved from reference TRBV5-4 and TRBJ1-1, is ETGVTQSPTHLIKTRGQQVTLRCSSQSGHNTVSWYQQALGQGPQFIFQYYREEENGRGNFPPRFSGLQFPNYSSELNVNALELDDSALYLCASSLKPGQVKPTNTEAFFGQGTRLTVV.

This chain links TRBV19 with TRBJ1-2, with TRBD1 matching over 10 bases. There are 15 residues in the CDR3. Germline-derived CDR1 and CDR2 are LNHDA and SQIVND (reference sequence). Trimming at V came to 7 bases and at J to 8 bases, leaving 13 bases not matched to a gene. The CDR3 spells CASKAHRQGAQGYTF. The CDR3 bases are TGTGCCAGTAAGGCCCATCGACAGGGGGCGCAAGGCTACACCTTC.

V and J are TRBV27 and TRBJ1-2; 7 bases are a match to TRBD1. Per germline, CDR1 MNHEY and CDR2 SMNVEV (reference sequence). J lost 4 bases, V lost 2 bases, and 7 bases had no gene match. This CDR3 is 15 amino acids long. CDR3 in amino acids: CASSLAPGQLYGYTF. In DNA, the CDR3 is TGTGCCAGCAGTTTAGCCCCGGGACAGCTCTATGGCTACACCTTC.

This chain uses TRBV7-9 with TRBJ1-2; 11 positions agree with TRBD1. There are 15 residues in the CDR3. Germline-derived CDR1 and CDR2 are SEHNR and FQNEAQ (reference sequence). Losses at the gene ends were 8 bases for V and 3 bases for J; bases not matched to a gene: 8. The CDR3 DNA follows: TGTGCCAGCGGCCCTGGACAGGGGGCTTACTATGGCTACACCTTC. It is translated as CASGPGQGAYYGYTF.

The V and J genes are TRBV10-3 and TRBJ1-1; tentatively, D is TRBD1 (6 bases). This CDR3 has 14 amino acids. The ends were cut back, 4 bases at V and 6 bases at J, with 15 bases in the middle. CDR1 and CDR2 from the germline V gene are ENHRY and SYGVKD. CDR3 nucleotides: TGTGCCATCAGTGCCTCCCGGGACATACCTGAAGCTTTCTTT. Translated, it gives CAISASRDIPEAFF.

The V call is TRBV6-1, the J call TRBJ1-6; D perhaps matches TRBD1 (6 bases). CDR1 and CDR2 (germline): MNHNS, SASEGT. This CDR3 comprises 19 residues. Trimming removed 1 base from V and 4 bases from J, with 20 bases in between. For the CDR3, the DNA is TGTGCCAGCAGTGAAGGGTCGAAAAGGGGCAGGGGTTATAATTCACCCCTCCACTTT. Protein product: CASSEGSKRGRGYNSPLHF.

Concerning this clone: The same CDR3 arises from other DNA sequences in this sample as well. The genes are TRBV19 and TRBJ1-1; 7 bases agree with TRBD1. Looked up from germline, CDR1 is LNHDA and CDR2 is SQIVND (reference sequence). J gave up 3 bases and V 5 bases, and 3 bases lay outside the gene matches. This CDR3 contains 13 residues. The CDR3 region has the DNA TGTGCCAGTAGTCCAGACAGGGACACTGAAGCTTTCTTT. Its translation is CASSPDRDTEAFF.

The chain carries TRBV6-4 and TRBJ1-5, with TRBD1 identical over 7 bases. V was clipped by 3 bases and J by 0 bases; unmatched bases: 14. This CDR3 has 19 residues. Germline V gene lookup returns CDR1 MRHNA and CDR2 SNTAGT. CDR3 coding DNA: TGTGCCAGCAGTGAAACAATGGACAGTCAGGGGGATAGCAATCAGCCCCAGCATTTT. Translating it yields CASSETMDSQGDSNQPQHF.

The chain has TRBV4-1 and TRBJ1-4, with 7 bases matching TRBD1. This CDR3 is 16 amino acids long. The V and J ends lost 3 bases and 6 bases, in that order; junction bases with no gene match: 10. CDR1 MGHRA and CDR2 YSYEKL come from the germline V gene. The DNA for the CDR3 is TGCGCCAGCAGCCAGGCTGCAGGGGGAGGAGATGAAAAACTGTTTTTT. Protein product: CASSQAAGGGDEKLFF.

This clone appeared a few times. This chain links TRBV7-8 with TRBJ1-4; TRBD1 agrees at 11 bases. There are 19 residues in the CDR3. Germline V gene sequence: CDR1 SGHVS, CDR2 FQNEAQ. After removal of 5 bases from V and 8 bases from J, the junction contained 19 bases not matched to a gene. CDR3 DNA: TGTGCCAGCAGCAAGGACGACGGACAGGGGGCGGCGTTTCGCGAAAAACTGTTTTTT. It translates to CASSKDDGQGAAFREKLFF.

The gene calls are TRBV7-2 and TRBJ1-5; D may be TRBD1 (6 bases). This CDR3 spans 16 amino acids. Germline V gene lookup returns CDR1 SGHTA and CDR2 FQGNSA. V lost 1 base to trimming and J lost 7 bases, with 17 bases between them. The CDR3 sequence: CASSLGSGGGRQPQHF. The CDR3 nucleotides are TGTGCCAGCAGCTTAGGGTCGGGGGGCGGACGGCAGCCCCAGCATTTT.

V gene TRBV5-4 combines with J gene TRBJ2-4; 11 bases map to TRBD1. Per the germline V gene, CDR1 is SGHNT and CDR2 is YYREEE (reference sequence). This CDR3 region has 16 residues. Unmatched junction bases numbered 9, after V lost 4 bases and J lost 6 bases. CDR3 sequence (DNA): TGTGCCAGCAGCGCTGGGACAGGGGGGAATGTAAACATTCAGTACTTC. Protein: CASSAGTGGNVNIQYF. Looking up the rest from reference TRBV5-4 and TRBJ2-4 gives the full variable domain: ETGVTQSPTHLIKTRGQQVTLRCSSQSGHNTVSWYQQALGQGPQFIFQYYREEENGRGNFPPRFSGLQFPNYSSELNVNALELDDSALYLCASSAGTGGNVNIQYFGAGTRLSVL.

The chain is built from TRBV29-1 and TRBJ1-1; D uncertain. The CDR3 has 12 residues. V dropped 7 bases and J dropped 0 bases, with 9 bases sitting between them. Germline loops: CDR1 SQVTM, CDR2 ANQGSEA. The CDR3 loop reads CSGGLLNTEAFF. In DNA form, the CDR3 reads TGCAGCGGTGGACTGCTGAACACTGAAGCTTTCTTT.